This entry lists 21 T cell receptor beta chains sequenced from one sample in a study of post-analysis software for immune sequencing data. Study-wide points: The study found TRBV5-6, TRBV5-1 and TRBV20-1 among a handful of TRBV segments more frequent in patients than controls.

Presence of unique molecular identifiers characterized the TCR beta cDNA libraries. TCRdb recomputed calls from the PCR reads with MiXCR, one row per CDR3 protein. This table has 700,000 to 900,000 distinct CDR3 sequences, 35% to 55% appearing once. Their antigens remain unidentified. The material sequenced was blood. These TCRs come from a girl aged 5-17 years with multiple sclerosis.

This chain links TRBV7-9 with TRBJ2-7; 9 bases match TRBD1. Germline CDR1 is SEHNR and CDR2 is FQNEAQ (reference sequence). With V trimmed by 8 bases and J by 7 bases, 12 bases remained unmatched. The CDR3 contains 14 residues. CDR3 DNA sequence: TGTGCCAGCGACTTGGTACAGGGGGCTAAAGAGCAGTACTTC. It yields the protein CASDLVQGAKEQYF.

This chain links TRBV27 with TRBJ1-5; D is unresolved. CDR3 length: 13 residues. From germline, CDR1 is MNHEY and CDR2 SMNVEV (reference sequence). V was cut by 0 bases and J by 4 bases, with 4 bases left in between. The CDR3 sequence: CASSLSLNQPQHF. In DNA form, the CDR3 reads TGTGCCAGCAGTTTATCGTTGAATCAGCCCCAGCATTTT.

This chain links TRBV27 with TRBJ2-1; possible D gene TRBD1, 5 bases. The germline V gene has CDR1 MNHEY and CDR2 SMNVEV (reference sequence). This CDR3 comprises 16 residues. V was cut by 5 bases and J by 5 bases, with 19 bases left in between. CDR3 nucleotide sequence: TGTGCCAGCAGTCCTTTGGTGCAGGGCCTAAACAATGAGCAGTTCTTC. Protein sequence: CASSPLVQGLNNEQFF.

This rearrangement joins TRBV7-9 to TRBJ2-1; 11 nucleotides align to TRBD2. Per germline, CDR1 SEHNR and CDR2 FQNEAQ (reference sequence). CDR3 length: 15 residues. After removal of 1 base from V and 8 bases from J, the junction contained 4 bases not matched to a gene. CDR3 DNA sequence: TGTGCCAGCAGCTTAGAACTAGCGGGAGCCGATGAGCAGTTCTTC. This translates into CASSLELAGADEQFF.

This clonotype has more than one count but fewer than ten. No DNA is shown, since the ends of the CDR3 on it are uncertain; the CDR3 is the one TCRdb lists. V is TRBV15 and J is TRBJ2-7; the D segment call TRBD2 is taken from the table without a DNA check. With termini counted, the CDR3 has 18 amino acids. Germline CDR1 and CDR2: LNHNV and YYDKDF (reference sequence). CDR3 amino acids: CATSRDGTSGSFLETQYF.

The J gene is TRBJ2-1, the V gene TRBV12-3 or TRBV12-4, with TRBD2 as a possible D gene (5 bases). Trimming left V 6 bases short and J 5 bases short, with 14 bases between. This CDR3 region has 14 residues. The CDR3 nucleotides are TGTGCCAGCAGGCCCCGGGGTTCTAACAATGAGCAGTTCTTC. This sequence encodes CASRPRGSNNEQFF.

The chain carries TRBV12-3 or TRBV12-4 and TRBJ2-5, with D hard to call. The last part of the DNA fits TRBJ2-7 better; the J call may be wrong. The CDR3 contains 12 residues. The CDR3 DNA reads as TGTGCCAGCAGTTTTGGCGCGGTCGAGCAGTACTTC. It translates to CASSFGAVEQYF.

The gene calls are TRBV11-2 and TRBJ2-7; 9 bases line up with TRBD1. The germline gives CDR1 SGHAT, CDR2 FQNNGV. This CDR3 is 15 amino acids long. V was clipped by 6 bases and J by 4 bases; unmatched bases: 10. The CDR3 is CASSSMGTGSYEQYF. The CDR3 DNA sequence: TGTGCCAGCAGTTCCATGGGGACAGGGAGTTACGAGCAGTACTTC.

This chain joins TRBV4-1 and TRBJ2-7, with a weak D call TRBD1 (6 bases). Trimming took 3 bases from V and 2 from J, leaving 23 bases between them. The CDR3 sequence is 18 residues long. CDR1 and CDR2 (germline): MGHRA, YSYEKL. The CDR3 spells CASSQTGQNTDPTYEQYF. The CDR3 DNA is TGCGCCAGCAGCCAGACTGGACAGAATACAGACCCCACCTACGAGCAGTACTTC.

V gene TRBV6-6 combines with J gene TRBJ2-1, with 11 bases fitting TRBD2. The CDR3 is made up of 16 amino acids. After removal of 2 bases from V and 7 bases from J, the junction contained 7 bases not matched to a gene. CDR1 and CDR2 from the germline V gene are MNHNY and SVGAGI (reference sequence). For the CDR3, the DNA is TGTGCCAGCAGTTACCTATTAGCGGGAGGGGTGAATGAGCAGTTCTTC. Protein sequence: CASSYLLAGGVNEQFF.

The chain links TRBV4-3 to TRBJ1-1, with D maybe TRBD1 (5 bases). V was cut by 5 bases and J by 3 bases, with 7 bases left in between. There are 12 residues in the CDR3. CDR1 LGHNA and CDR2 YSLEER come from the germline V gene. The chain's CDR3 is CASSEGDTEAFF. The DNA for the CDR3 is TGCGCCAGCAGCGAAGGGGACACTGAAGCTTTCTTT.

The chain couples TRBV12-3 or TRBV12-4 to TRBJ2-3, with D maybe TRBD2 (5 bases). V was trimmed by 3 bases and J by 2 bases, leaving 15 bases between them. The CDR3 has 16 residues. The CDR3 coding sequence is TGTGCCAGCAGTTTCCGCAGCGGAACCACCACAGATACGCAGTATTTT. It translates to CASSFRSGTTTDTQYF.

The rearrangement links TRBV2 to TRBJ2-5; no firm D call. The CDR3 is 12 amino acids. Per the germline V gene, CDR1 is SNHLY and CDR2 is FYNNEI. The V and J ends lost 7 bases and 11 bases respectively, with 17 bases between them. This CDR3 is CASTKEMGMQYF. Here the CDR3 DNA reads TGTGCCAGCACCAAAGAGATGGGGATGCAGTACTTC.

The chain combines TRBV3-1 with TRBJ1-2; 7 bases fit TRBD1. Germline CDR1 LGHDT, CDR2 YNNKEL (reference sequence). CDR3 length equals 17 residues. The junction had 8 bases not matched to a gene; V was cut back by 1 base and J by 0 bases. The CDR3 spells CASSQVWGQLSNYGYTF. CDR3 DNA: TGTGCCAGCAGCCAAGTATGGGGACAGCTCTCTAACTATGGCTACACCTTC.

This clonotype was recorded a few times. This chain joins TRBV10-3 and TRBJ1-1, with D unclear. This CDR3 comprises 15 residues. The germline V gene encodes CDR1 ENHRY and CDR2 SYGVKD. The germline V and J ends were trimmed by 6 bases and 5 bases, with 19 bases remaining between them. The chain's CDR3 is CAIRVGTALGTEAFF. In DNA, the CDR3 is TGTGCCATCAGGGTTGGAACCGCCTTGGGGACTGAAGCTTTCTTT.

The V gene is TRBV4-3, the J gene TRBJ2-3; D is ambiguous. This CDR3 region has 16 residues. V shed 3 bases and J shed 0 bases, with 13 bases lying between them. Per germline, CDR1 LGHNA and CDR2 YSLEER. The CDR3 nucleotides are TGCGCCAGCAGCCAGGCCTTCCTAACTAGCACAGATACGCAGTATTTT. Amino acids: CASSQAFLTSTDTQYF.

This clonotype has a handful of counts. The chain couples TRBV12-3 or TRBV12-4 to TRBJ1-2; a weak D match, TRBD1 (6 bases). Trimming pared 6 bases from V and 6 bases from J, leaving 38 bases between. The CDR3 spans 21 residues. DNA of the CDR3: TGTGCCAGCAGCCGCACCCCAGACAGAGCCCCTGGAAACTCGGGGGACAATGGCTACACCTTC. This sequence encodes CASSRTPDRAPGNSGDNGYTF.

This clonotype turned up a few times. The chain is built from TRBV29-1 and TRBJ2-1, with TRBD1 identical over 9 bases. The CDR3 runs 16 residues. V lost 7 bases and J lost 7; bases outside the gene matches: 17. In germline, CDR1 is SQVTM, CDR2 ANQGSEA. The CDR3 bases are TGCAGCGCCCCGACCCGCCGGGACAGGGCCGGTAATGAGCAGTTCTTC. Amino acid sequence: CSAPTRRDRAGNEQFF.

The chain couples TRBV4-3 to TRBJ2-1; 11 nucleotides agree with TRBD2. Germline V CDR1 and CDR2: LGHNA, YSLEER. This CDR3 spans 16 amino acids. With V trimmed by 6 bases and J by 5 bases, 9 bases remained unmatched. CDR3 residues: CASRLKTSGINNEQFF. Here the CDR3 DNA reads TGCGCCAGCAGACTCAAGACTAGCGGGATAAACAATGAGCAGTTCTTC.

Here the CDR3 DNA reads TGTGCCACCAGCTTCTCCCTTGGGGGAGGAGAGACCCAGTACTTC. As protein: CATSFSLGGGETQYF. The chain combines TRBV24-1 with TRBJ2-5; a possible D gene is TRBD2 (6 bases). The CDR3 length is 15 residues. Trimming left V 7 bases short and J 4 bases short, with 18 bases between. Germline CDR1 is KGHDR and CDR2 is SFDVKD.

The rearrangement links TRBV27 to TRBJ2-7; 11 bases fit TRBD2. With V trimmed by 5 bases and J by 4 bases, 4 bases remained unmatched. Germline V gene sequence: CDR1 MNHEY, CDR2 SMNVEV (reference sequence). The CDR3 contains 14 residues. Here the CDR3 reads CASSRTSGYYEQYF. The CDR3 coding sequence is TGTGCCAGCAGTCGGACTAGCGGGTATTACGAGCAGTACTTC.